This T cell receptor (beta chain) was sequenced during a study of blood T cell repertoires in COVID-19. Repertoires were generated with immunoSEQ multiplex PCR, while TCRdb's copy carries only in-frame clones and drops some. The table includes about 90,000 clones, more than 80% detected once. Trimming removed 4 bases from V and 0 bases from J, with 9 bases in between. From germline, CDR1 is LGHDT and CDR2 YNNKEL (reference sequence). The CDR3 loop spans 14 amino acids. This TCR was sampled from a human donor in a cohort sampled during active COVID-19. The specimen sequenced was peripheral blood. This sequence joins TRBV3-1 (or the pseudogene TRBV3-2) and TRBJ1-1; D ambiguous. CDR3 region: CASSLRQLNTEAFF. The CDR3 region has the DNA TGTGCCAGCAGCCTGCGACAATTGAACACTGAAGCTTTCTTT.